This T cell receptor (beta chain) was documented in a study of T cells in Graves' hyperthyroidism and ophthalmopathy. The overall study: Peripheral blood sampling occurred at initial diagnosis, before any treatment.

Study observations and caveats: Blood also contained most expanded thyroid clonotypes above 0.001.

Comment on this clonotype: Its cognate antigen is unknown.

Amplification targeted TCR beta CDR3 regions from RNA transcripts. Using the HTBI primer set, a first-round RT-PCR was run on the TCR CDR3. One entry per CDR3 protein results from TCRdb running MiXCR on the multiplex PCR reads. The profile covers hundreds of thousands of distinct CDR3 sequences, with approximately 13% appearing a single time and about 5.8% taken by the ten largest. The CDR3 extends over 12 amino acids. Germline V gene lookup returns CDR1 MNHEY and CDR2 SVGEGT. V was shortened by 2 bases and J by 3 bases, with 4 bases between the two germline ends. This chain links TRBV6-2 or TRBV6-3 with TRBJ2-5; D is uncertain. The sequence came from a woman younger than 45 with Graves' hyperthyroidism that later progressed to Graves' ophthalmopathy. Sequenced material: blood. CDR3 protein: CASSYEEETQYF. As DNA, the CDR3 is TGTGCCAGCAGTTACGAGGAAGAGACCCAGTACTTC.